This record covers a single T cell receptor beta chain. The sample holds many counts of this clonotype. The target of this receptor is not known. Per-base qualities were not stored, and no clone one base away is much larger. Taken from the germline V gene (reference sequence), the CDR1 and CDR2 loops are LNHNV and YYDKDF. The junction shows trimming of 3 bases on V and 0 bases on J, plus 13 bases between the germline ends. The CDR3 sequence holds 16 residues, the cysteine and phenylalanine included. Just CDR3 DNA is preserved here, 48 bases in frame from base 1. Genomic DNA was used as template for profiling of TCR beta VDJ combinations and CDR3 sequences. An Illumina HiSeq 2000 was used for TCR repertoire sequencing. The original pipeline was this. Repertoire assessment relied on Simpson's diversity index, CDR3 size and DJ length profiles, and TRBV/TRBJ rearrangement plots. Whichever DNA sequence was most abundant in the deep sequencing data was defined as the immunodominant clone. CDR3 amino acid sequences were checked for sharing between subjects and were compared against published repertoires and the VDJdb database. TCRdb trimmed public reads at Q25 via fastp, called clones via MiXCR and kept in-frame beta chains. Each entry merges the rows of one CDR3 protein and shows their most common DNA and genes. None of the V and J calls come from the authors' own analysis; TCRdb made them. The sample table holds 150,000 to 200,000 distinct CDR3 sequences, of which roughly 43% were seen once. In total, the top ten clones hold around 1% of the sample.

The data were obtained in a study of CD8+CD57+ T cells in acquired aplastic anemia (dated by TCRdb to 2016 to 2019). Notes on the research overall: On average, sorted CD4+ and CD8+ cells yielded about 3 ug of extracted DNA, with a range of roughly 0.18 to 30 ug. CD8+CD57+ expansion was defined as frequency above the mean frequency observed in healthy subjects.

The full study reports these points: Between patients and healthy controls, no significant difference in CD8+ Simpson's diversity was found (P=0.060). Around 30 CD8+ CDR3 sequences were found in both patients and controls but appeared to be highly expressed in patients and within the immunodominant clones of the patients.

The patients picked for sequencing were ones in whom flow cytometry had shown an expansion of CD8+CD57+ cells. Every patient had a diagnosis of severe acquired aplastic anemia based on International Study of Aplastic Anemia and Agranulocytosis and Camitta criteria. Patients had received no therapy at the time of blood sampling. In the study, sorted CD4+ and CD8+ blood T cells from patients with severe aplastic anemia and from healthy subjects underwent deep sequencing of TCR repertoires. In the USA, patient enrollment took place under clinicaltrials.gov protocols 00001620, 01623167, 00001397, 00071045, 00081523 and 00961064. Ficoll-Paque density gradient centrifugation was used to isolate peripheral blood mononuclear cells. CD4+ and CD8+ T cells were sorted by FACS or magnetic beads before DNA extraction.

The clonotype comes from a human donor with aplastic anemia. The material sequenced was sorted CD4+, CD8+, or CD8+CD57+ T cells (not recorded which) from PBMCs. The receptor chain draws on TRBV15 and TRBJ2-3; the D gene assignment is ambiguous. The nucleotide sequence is TGTGCCACCAGCAGTGCGATTTACGCTAGCACAGATACGCAGTATTTT. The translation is CATSSAIYASTDTQYF.